The following is a T cell receptor (beta chain) sequence with its context. Original processing methods: How many nucleated cells were present was estimated from reference gene primer amplification. Generated by immunoSEQ multiplex PCR, the TCRdb table keeps only in-frame clones and is missing some. V and J calls and clone size are those listed in that table; D and trimming were worked out from the DNA. In the table there are 250,000 to 300,000 clones, approximately 90% of which are singletons. This sample was included in a study of blood T cell repertoires in COVID-19. The CDR3 runs to 13 residues. Looked up from germline, CDR1 is MDHEN and CDR2 is SYDVKM. V gave up 10 bases and J gave up 7 bases, with 17 bases separating them.

The V and J genes are TRBV28 and TRBJ1-5; no definite D call. Sequencing was performed on peripheral blood. This receptor was identified in a woman between 45 and 65 years old who had recovered from COVID-19. CDR3 nucleotide sequence: TGTGCCAACTCAGGAGGTGGTAACCAGCCCCAGCATTTT. Protein product: CANSGGGNQPQHF.